Each of the 16 T cell receptor beta chains below was sequenced from the same sample in a study of regulatory T cells in long-lasting Graves disease (dated by TCRdb to about 2021). Reading the label with the study, this specimen's time point is: newly diagnosed GD, antithyroid drugs for less than 3 months. For both TCR sequencing and RNA sequencing, RNA was extracted from PBMCs using TRIzol. The library was generated by multiplex PCR. Sequencing used an Illumina HiSeq 4000. To build TCR beta libraries, CDR3 regions were amplified by Arm-PCR using iRepertoire HTBI primers. The raw public reads went through TCRdb reprocessing: fastp at Q25, MiXCR clone calling, in-frame beta chains kept. Records with the same CDR3 protein are collapsed into one entry carrying the most frequent genes and DNA. Counted in this sample were under 700,000 distinct CDR3 sequences; 15% to 20% of them appeared once. Of the sample, roughly 25% is held by the ten largest clones.

The same data also contributed to another study, on T cells in Graves' hyperthyroidism and ophthalmopathy.

This material consisted of peripheral blood mononuclear cells (PBMCs), taken at new diagnosis, from a patient treated with antithyroid drugs. These receptor sequences come from a woman aged 35-65 years with Graves disease. Donor details come from another sample of the same person, matched by shared clones.

V gene TRBV7-3 combines with J gene TRBJ2-7, with D possibly TRBD2 on 5 matching bases. Per germline, CDR1 SGHTA and CDR2 FQGTGA. The CDR3 runs 15 residues. V was shortened by 5 bases and J by 6 bases, with 20 bases between the two germline ends. The CDR3 sequence is CASSPYGRSAGEQYF. CDR3 DNA sequence: TGTGCCAGCAGCCCTTATGGAAGGTCTGCGGGCGAGCAGTACTTC.

This chain links TRBV5-6 with TRBJ1-1; 7 nucleotides match TRBD1. CDR3 length equals 16 residues. CDR1 and CDR2 from the germline V gene are SGHDT and YYEEEE. Trimming at V came to 4 bases and at J to 0 bases, leaving 9 bases not matched to a gene. CDR3: CASSPRNRGMNTEAFF. In nucleotides, the CDR3 is TGTGCCAGCAGCCCGCGGAACAGGGGTATGAACACTGAAGCTTTCTTT.

Of note for this clonotype: This likely stems from a read error, as it lies one base from a far larger clone. The chain combines TRBV7-9 with TRBJ2-1; D is possibly TRBD2 (6 bases). Trimming left V 1 base short and J 10 bases short, with 14 bases between. The germline V gene has CDR1 SEHNR and CDR2 FQNEAQ (reference sequence). CDR3 size: 14 residues. CDR3 in DNA: TGTGCCAGCAGCTTAGGCGGGACTTTCTACGAGCAGTTCTTC. Encoded protein: CASSLGGTFYEQFF.

In its sample, this clonotype was seen a few times. This sequence joins TRBV7-9 and TRBJ1-4, with D tentatively TRBD1 (6 bases). Germline V CDR1 and CDR2: SEHNR, FQNEAQ (reference sequence). The CDR3 extends over 19 amino acids. V lost 5 bases, J lost 4 bases, and 26 bases lay in between. CDR3 nucleotide sequence: TGTGCCAGCAGCCACCCCCCGGGACACCGACCAGAGAGTAATGAAAAACTGTTTTTT. Amino acid sequence: CASSHPPGHRPESNEKLFF.

This clonotype was found many times. An end of the junction differs from the germline gene, which may be a read error. This rearrangement joins TRBV3-1 to TRBJ1-1; D is unclear. Germline CDR1 reads LGHDT; CDR2 reads YNNKEL (reference sequence). The CDR3 loop spans 14 amino acids. This CDR3 reads CASSQVAGNTEAFF. The CDR3 DNA sequence: TGCGCCAGCAGCCAGGTTGCCGGGAACACTGAAGCTTTCTTT.

In this sample, this clonotype turned up a few times. The chain employs TRBV5-1 and TRBJ2-1; 8 bases match TRBD2. Germline V gene data show CDR1 as SGHRS and CDR2 as YFSETQ. V was pared by 2 bases and J by 10 bases, with 8 bases of the junction left unmatched. CDR3 length: 14 amino acids. The CDR3: CASSLEAGVGEQFF. For the CDR3, the DNA is TGCGCCAGCAGCTTAGAAGCGGGGGTTGGGGAGCAGTTCTTC.

The table lists this clonotype with many counts. This chain joins TRBV12-3 or TRBV12-4 and TRBJ2-3; 7 nucleotides line up with TRBD2. The CDR3 length is 14 residues. With 6 bases clipped from V and 3 bases from J, the junction kept 6 bases outside the gene matches. The CDR3 DNA sequence: TGTGCCAGCAGCCATCTAGCGGTAACAGATACGCAGTATTTT. Its translation: CASSHLAVTDTQYF.

This clonotype turned up a few times. The J gene is TRBJ1-5, the V gene TRBV20-1; D is ambiguous. Germline-derived CDR1 and CDR2 are DFQATT and SNEGSKA (reference sequence). V was cut by 3 bases and J by 0 bases, with 6 bases left in between. The length of the CDR3 is 13 residues. The DNA for the CDR3 is TGCAGTGCTAGGCCGGATAGCAATCAGCCCCAGCATTTT. Translated: CSARPDSNQPQHF.

This clonotype was counted ten times or more. V and J are TRBV6-5 and TRBJ2-3; possible D gene TRBD2, 5 bases. This CDR3 region has 15 residues. The germline V gene encodes CDR1 MNHEY and CDR2 SVGAGI. V was trimmed by 0 bases and J by 3 bases, leaving 10 bases between them. The CDR3 region has the DNA TGTGCCAGCAGTTACTCGGGTCTAGCAACAGATACGCAGTATTTT. The encoded protein is CASSYSGLATDTQYF.

The chain joins TRBV12-3 or TRBV12-4 to TRBJ1-4, with a possible D match to TRBD1 (5 bases). V gave up 3 bases and J gave up 7 bases, with 12 bases separating them. The CDR3 length is 14 residues. CDR3 sequence: CASSFAGSGEKLFF. CDR3 in DNA: TGTGCCAGCAGTTTTGCAGGGTCGGGTGAAAAACTGTTTTTT.

The chain couples TRBV5-1 to TRBJ2-1; 12 bases are shared with TRBD2. This CDR3 is 17 amino acids long. Germline CDR1 SGHRS, CDR2 YFSETQ. Trimming took 0 bases from V and 4 from J; bases not matched to a gene: 5. The CDR3 here is CASSLGASGGAYNEQFF. In DNA form, the CDR3 reads TGCGCCAGCAGCTTGGGTGCTAGCGGGGGGGCTTACAATGAGCAGTTCTTC.

Ten or more counts support this clonotype. The genes are TRBV2 and TRBJ1-6; tentative D call: TRBD1 (6 bases). Trimming removed 10 bases at V and 6 bases at J, with 13 bases between. This CDR3 region has 13 residues. Germline CDR1 is SNHLY and CDR2 is FYNNEI. In DNA form, the CDR3 reads TGTGCCACCATCCGGGGGCGTAATTCACCCCTCCACTTT. Encoded protein: CATIRGRNSPLHF.

This clonotype has ten or more counts. The chain joins TRBV28 to TRBJ1-3; unclear D gene. Trimming stripped 5 bases from V and 0 bases from J, with 14 bases between. Looked up from germline, CDR1 is MDHEN and CDR2 is SYDVKM. This CDR3 contains 16 residues. CDR3: CASSLRGPFSGNTIYF. CDR3 DNA: TGTGCCAGCAGTCTCCGGGGTCCATTCTCTGGAAACACCATATATTTT.

This clonotype was observed at least ten times. The V call is TRBV20-1, the J call TRBJ1-2; D gene uncertain. This CDR3 has 12 residues. CDR1 and CDR2 from the germline V gene are DFQATT and SNEGSKA (reference sequence). Trimming cost V 3 bases and J 6 bases, with 11 bases left between them. CDR3 nucleotides: TGCAGTGCTAGGACTGAAGGACATGGCTACACCTTC. It specifies CSARTEGHGYTF.

This clonotype was observed a few times. CDR3 sequence: CASSLEKVRVNTEAFF. The CDR3 coding sequence is TGTGCCAGCAGCTTAGAGAAAGTGAGAGTGAACACTGAAGCTTTCTTT. V usage is TRBV7-9 and J usage is TRBJ1-1; D remains unclear. Per germline, CDR1 SEHNR and CDR2 FQNEAQ (reference sequence). The CDR3 runs 16 residues. The ends were cut back, 1 base at V and 0 bases at J, with 12 bases in the middle. Together with reference TRBV7-9 and TRBJ1-1, the CDR3 gives the full variable domain: DTGVSQNPRHKITKRGQNVTFRCDPISEHNRLYWYRQTLGQGPEFLTYFQNEAQLEKSRLLSDRFSAERPKGSFSTLEIQRTEQGDSAMYLCASSLEKVRVNTEAFFGQGTRLTVV.

In its sample, this clonotype was seen a few times. The chain recombines TRBV7-2 with TRBJ2-1; TRBD2 aligns across 8 bases. The CDR3 runs to 15 residues. Germline CDR1 is SGHTA and CDR2 is FQGNSA. J lost 2 bases, V lost 6 bases, and 6 bases had no gene match. The CDR3 bases are TGTGCCAGCAGACCCGGGGGGGCCGCCTACAATGAGCAGTTCTTC. Amino acids: CASRPGGAAYNEQFF.